The clone carrying this T cell receptor beta chain was detected only a few times. Its antigen is as yet unknown. Adult donors, all healthy and HIV-negative, had no recent acute infections or vaccinations. This entry comes from a study of shared clonotypes between healthy human individuals. Whole-study results and caveats: Around 5.4% of naive CD4 clonotypes were common to a few donors.

Profiled with immunoSEQ multiplex PCR; TCRdb holds only in-frame clones, not every one. The table shows about 1.1 million clones, with about 80% occurring only once. This CDR3 comprises 14 residues. Germline V lookup: CDR1 SGHNT, CDR2 YYREEE (reference sequence). The V and J ends lost 3 bases and 3 bases, in that order; junction bases with no gene match: 4. J is TRBJ1-1 and V is TRBV5-4; 8 nucleotides agree with TRBD1. The specimen sequenced was memory CD4+ T cells from PBMCs. This sample's subset: CD45RA-negative fraction. This TCR came from a man younger than 35 in good health. Some clones in this sample may be carry-over from other donors' samples. For the CDR3, the DNA is TGTGCCAGCAGCTCCGGACAGGGCTACACTGAAGCTTTCTTT. Translation gives CASSSGQGYTEAFF. The full variable domain, with the rest looked up from reference TRBV5-4 and TRBJ1-1, is ETGVTQSPTHLIKTRGQQVTLRCSSQSGHNTVSWYQQALGQGPQFIFQYYREEENGRGNFPPRFSGLQFPNYSSELNVNALELDDSALYLCASSSGQGYTEAFFGQGTRLTVV.